Listed here are 30 T cell receptor beta chains from one sample, sequenced in a study of cytomegalovirus exposure and HLA in healthy donors. Amplification used 60 Vbeta primers and 13 Jbeta primers. Sequenced by immunoSEQ multiplex PCR; TCRdb stores in-frame clones only, minus some. The sample has around 140,000 clones; approximately 74% are singletons. The source material was PBMCs. These receptors were collected from a male donor in good health and CMV-seronegative.

This clone was found many times. The chain uses TRBV6-1 and TRBJ2-7; no definite D call. V was clipped by 5 bases and J by 5 bases, with 10 bases between them. This CDR3 is 12 amino acids long. Looked up from germline, CDR1 is MNHNS and CDR2 is SASEGT. Written as DNA, the CDR3 is TGTGCCAGCAGTCATACTCCGGACGAGCAGTACTTC. Protein: CASSHTPDEQYF.

The chain links TRBV7-2 to TRBJ2-7; 8 nucleotides align to TRBD2. Per the germline V gene, CDR1 is SGHTA and CDR2 is FQGNSA. Unmatched junction bases numbered 2, after V lost 1 base and J lost 6 bases. This CDR3 spans 13 amino acids. CDR3 sequence reads: CASSLGLASEQYF. DNA of the CDR3: TGTGCCAGCAGCTTAGGACTAGCGTCCGAGCAGTACTTC.

This clone was recorded a few times. This chain uses TRBV18 with TRBJ2-3; a weak D match, TRBD1 (5 bases). V was clipped by 3 bases and J by 2 bases, with 6 bases between them. The CDR3 sequence is 13 residues long. Germline CDR1 and CDR2: KGHSH and LQKENI. As DNA, the CDR3 is TGTGCCAGCTCACCGGACATCACAGATACGCAGTATTTT. Translating gives CASSPDITDTQYF.

The chain combines TRBV30 with TRBJ2-7; a possible D gene is TRBD2 (7 bases). Germline assignment: CDR1 GTSNPN and CDR2 SVGIG (reference sequence). This CDR3 is built from 14 residues. Trimming took 3 bases from V and 4 from J, leaving 16 bases between them. As DNA, the CDR3 is TGTGCCTGGAGAGTACGGGGGGCGGGGTACGAGCAGTACTTC. Residues: CAWRVRGAGYEQYF.

This sequence joins TRBV7-2 and TRBJ2-5, with D possibly matching TRBD1 (5 bases). CDR3 length: 13 amino acids. V was shortened by 5 bases and J by 8 bases, with 15 bases between the two germline ends. The germline gives CDR1 SGHTA, CDR2 FQGNSA. The CDR3 DNA sequence: TGTGCCAGCAGCATCGACAGCGCTGGTACCCAGTACTTC. This sequence encodes CASSIDSAGTQYF.

The CDR3: CASRQVGYTF. The CDR3 DNA reads TGTGCCAGCAGACAGGTTGGCTACACCTTC. The chain uses TRBV6-1 and TRBJ1-2, with TRBD1 as a possible D gene (5 bases). The germline CDR1 and CDR2 sequences are MNHNS and SASEGT. The CDR3 has 10 amino acids. With 6 bases removed from V and 7 bases from J, the gap between germline ends came to 6 bases.

The chain employs TRBV27 and TRBJ1-1; TRBD1 matches 7 bases. The germline V gene has CDR1 MNHEY and CDR2 SMNVEV (reference sequence). The ends lost 5 bases at V and 0 bases at J; junction bases unmatched: 6. CDR3 size: 15 residues. The CDR3 spells CASSLTGQLNTEAFF. The CDR3 DNA is TGTGCCAGCAGTCTGACGGGACAGCTGAACACTGAAGCTTTCTTT.

The V and J genes are TRBV4-3 and TRBJ1-3; no definite D call. From germline, CDR1 is LGHNA and CDR2 YSLEER. V shed 1 base and J shed 0 bases, with 13 bases lying between them. The CDR3 has 17 amino acids. The CDR3 region has the DNA TGCGCCAGCAGCCAAGTACCGCCCTCGAGCTCTGGAAACACCATATATTTT. This encodes CASSQVPPSSSGNTIYF.

This clone was counted only a few times. V and J are TRBV10-1 and TRBJ2-1; possibly TRBD2 for D (7 bases). The V gene lost 9 bases and the J gene lost 5 bases, with 17 bases spanning the gap. CDR1 is WNHNN and CDR2 is SYGVQD in the germline V gene (reference sequence). The CDR3 contains 14 residues. The CDR3 DNA sequence: TGCGCCAGTTCGGTAGGGGGGGAAAACAATGAGCAGTTCTTC. Residues: CASSVGGENNEQFF.

The chain carries TRBV18 and TRBJ1-6; 8 bases fit TRBD1. This CDR3 has 19 residues. In germline, CDR1 is KGHSH, CDR2 LQKENI. After removal of 8 bases from V and 0 bases from J, the junction contained 15 bases not matched to a gene. In DNA form, the CDR3 reads TGTGCCAGCGGCGCGAGGGACAGGTACTCTGACTCCTATAATTCACCCCTCCACTTT. Translation gives CASGARDRYSDSYNSPLHF.

The chain links TRBV27 to TRBJ2-1; 12 positions agree with TRBD2. CDR3 length equals 22 residues. CDR1 MNHEY and CDR2 SMNVEV come from the germline V gene (reference sequence). With 6 bases clipped from V and 8 bases from J, the junction kept 29 bases outside the gene matches. CDR3 loop: CASRDRGQLSKSRTSGNDEQFF. CDR3 sequence (DNA): TGTGCCAGCAGAGACAGGGGACAGCTTTCGAAGAGCAGGACTAGCGGGAATGATGAGCAGTTCTTC.

The rearrangement uses TRBV2 and TRBJ1-4, with D perhaps matching TRBD1 (5 bases). Germline CDR1 SNHLY, CDR2 FYNNEI. V was clipped by 8 bases and J by 6 bases, with 16 bases between them. The CDR3 runs to 14 residues. CDR3 sequence reads: CASAQQGSYEKLFF. DNA for the CDR3: TGTGCCAGCGCACAGCAGGGCAGTTATGAAAAACTGTTTTTT.

The CDR3 here is CASSLRATNEKLFF. The DNA for the CDR3 is TGTGCCAGCAGCCTCAGGGCAACTAATGAAAAACTGTTTTTT. The rearrangement uses TRBV7-6 and TRBJ1-4, with D maybe TRBD1 (5 bases). V gave up 5 bases and J gave up 0 bases, with 7 bases separating them. Germline-derived CDR1 and CDR2 are SGHVS and FNYEAQ. The CDR3 has 14 residues.

J is TRBJ2-2 and V is TRBV19; tentative D call: TRBD2 (5 bases). V lost 10 bases to trimming and J lost 3 bases, with 15 bases between them. Germline CDR1 is LNHDA and CDR2 is SQIVND (reference sequence). This CDR3 comprises 14 residues. CDR3 in amino acids: CATPRGSDTGELFF. DNA of the CDR3: TGTGCCACTCCACGGGGATCGGACACCGGGGAGCTGTTTTTT.

The chain uses TRBV7-2 and TRBJ2-2; 12 bases map to TRBD1. With V trimmed by 1 base and J by 5 bases, 5 bases remained unmatched. The CDR3 consists of 17 residues. Germline lookup yields CDR1 SGHTA and CDR2 FQGNSA. The CDR3 bases are TGTGCCAGCAGCTTAGGGGGGACAGGGGGCGTGACCGGGGAGCTGTTTTTT. This encodes CASSLGGTGGVTGELFF.

V is TRBV9 and J is TRBJ2-1; 10 nucleotides match TRBD2. Losses at the gene ends were 2 bases for V and 5 bases for J; bases not matched to a gene: 7. CDR3 length: 16 amino acids. Germline-derived CDR1 and CDR2 are SGDLS and YYNGEE. The CDR3 DNA reads as TGTGCCAGCAGCGTTGGACCAGCGGGGGGGGACAATGAGCAGTTCTTC. It specifies CASSVGPAGGDNEQFF.

The chain recombines TRBV7-2 with TRBJ1-2; 9 nucleotides align to TRBD1. Germline V gene lookup returns CDR1 SGHTA and CDR2 FQGNSA. The CDR3 loop spans 15 amino acids. Trimming removed 0 bases from V and 6 bases from J; junction bases left unmatched: 5. CDR3 protein: CASSLAGTGIDGYTF. In nucleotides, the CDR3 is TGTGCCAGCAGCTTAGCCGGGACAGGGATCGATGGCTACACCTTC.

The chain has TRBV6-1 and TRBJ2-7; TRBD1 matches 7 bases. J lost 4 bases, V lost 7 bases, and 13 bases had no gene match. The CDR3 covers 15 residues. Germline values: CDR1 MNHNS, CDR2 SASEGT. In nucleotides, the CDR3 is TGTGCCAGCACCGCCACCGGGACAGCATGGTACGAGCAGTACTTC. It is translated as CASTATGTAWYEQYF.

The chain recombines TRBV6-1 with TRBJ2-5, with D possibly being TRBD1 (5 bases). The germline V gene has CDR1 MNHNS and CDR2 SASEGT. This CDR3 comprises 14 residues. V lost 2 bases and J 4 bases, leaving 11 bases between the germline ends. The DNA for the CDR3 is TGTGCCAGCAGTGAAAATGTGGGGCGAGAGACCCAGTACTTC. It is translated as CASSENVGRETQYF.

This clone was observed a few times. This chain joins TRBV2 and TRBJ2-5, with D unclear. The J call may be in error: the DNA end matches TRBJ2-7 better. The CDR3 runs to 13 residues. Germline V gene lookup returns CDR1 SNHLY and CDR2 FYNNEI. The CDR3 loop reads CASSDSLSYEQYF. The CDR3 coding sequence is TGTGCCAGCAGTGATTCCCTCTCCTACGAGCAGTACTTC.

The chain carries TRBV27 and TRBJ1-5; no clear D gene. V was cut by 6 bases and J by 0 bases, with 21 bases left in between. The length of the CDR3 is 18 residues. The V gene's germline CDR1 is MNHEY and CDR2 SMNVEV (reference sequence). CDR3 amino acids: CASSPFSIRGYSNQPQHF. CDR3 nucleotide sequence: TGTGCCAGCAGCCCCTTCTCGATCCGGGGATATAGCAATCAGCCCCAGCATTTT.

The CDR3 is CASSPGIPMIFF. Written as DNA, the CDR3 is TGTGCCAGCAGTCCCGGGATACCCATGATATTCTTC. The chain combines TRBV6-5 with TRBJ2-1; D perhaps matches TRBD2 (5 bases). V was pared by 5 bases and J by 16 bases, with 18 bases between. The CDR3 is made up of 12 amino acids. Germline-derived CDR1 and CDR2 are MNHEY and SVGAGI.

The chain employs TRBV27 and TRBJ1-5; 9 bases are shared with TRBD1. This CDR3 comprises 15 residues. V shed 3 bases and J 8 bases; nucleotides not matched to a gene: 8. Germline values: CDR1 MNHEY, CDR2 SMNVEV (reference sequence). The CDR3 region is CASSFQQGAREPQHF. CDR3 DNA: TGTGCCAGCAGTTTCCAACAGGGGGCCCGGGAGCCCCAGCATTTT.

This clone was detected once. This chain uses TRBV5-1 with TRBJ2-6; 15 bases map to TRBD2. Unmatched junction bases numbered 16, after V lost 4 bases and J lost 2 bases. This CDR3 comprises 22 residues. Germline CDR1 is SGHRS and CDR2 is YFSETQ. The chain's CDR3 is CASSLGPLGTSGGMAGANVLTF. The CDR3 coding sequence is TGCGCCAGCAGCCTGGGGCCCCTAGGGACTAGCGGGGGGATGGCTGGGGCCAACGTCCTGACTTTC.

The chain combines TRBV13 with TRBJ1-2; D possibly corresponds to TRBD1 (6 bases). CDR3 length equals 14 residues. Trimming removed 3 bases from V and 4 bases from J, with 12 bases in between. Germline V gene sequence: CDR1 PRHDT, CDR2 FYEKMQ (reference sequence). This CDR3 reads CASSFTGFSYGYTF. Written as DNA, the CDR3 is TGTGCCAGCAGCTTCACAGGGTTCAGCTATGGCTACACCTTC.

The chain couples TRBV6-6 to TRBJ1-2; 9 bases fit TRBD1. The junction had 3 bases not matched to a gene; V was cut back by 2 bases and J by 2 bases. The V gene's germline CDR1 is MNHNY and CDR2 SVGAGI (reference sequence). The length of the CDR3 is 15 residues. CDR3 residues: CASSYGQGRNYGYTF. The CDR3, as DNA: TGTGCCAGCAGTTACGGACAGGGGAGGAACTATGGCTACACCTTC.

The rearrangement uses TRBV28 and TRBJ1-1; the D gene is possibly TRBD1 (6 bases). Trimming took 6 bases from V and 10 from J, leaving 15 bases between them. Germline V lookup: CDR1 MDHEN, CDR2 SYDVKM. This CDR3 is 12 amino acids long. The CDR3 spells CASSPSIRGAFF. CDR3 in DNA: TGTGCCAGCAGCCCTAGCATCAGGGGAGCTTTCTTT.

The sample holds a few counts of this clone. This chain links TRBV19 with TRBJ2-1; 9 nucleotides line up with TRBD2. V lost 3 bases, J lost 9 bases, and 9 bases stayed unmatched. Germline CDR1 and CDR2: LNHDA and SQIVND (reference sequence). The CDR3 totals 15 residues. The CDR3, as DNA: TGTGCCAGTAGTATCAACCCTAGCGGGATAGGTGAGCAGTTCTTC. Its translation is CASSINPSGIGEQFF.

As regards this clone: At one boundary the junction diverges from the germline segment, which might be a read error. The V and J genes are TRBV7-2 and TRBJ1-2; D is uncertain. This CDR3 has 14 amino acids. Germline CDR1 is SGHTA and CDR2 is FQGNSA. In nucleotides, the CDR3 is TGTGCCAGCACCTTAGAATCGCGGGACTATGGCTACACCTTC. Translated: CASTLESRDYGYTF.

This clone was seen a handful of times. The rearrangement uses TRBV7-2 and TRBJ2-2; TRBD2 aligns across 11 bases. CDR3 size: 16 residues. Germline loops: CDR1 SGHTA, CDR2 FQGNSA. The junction had 2 bases not matched to a gene; V was cut back by 4 bases and J by 1 base. CDR3 DNA sequence: TGTGCCAGCAGCTATCTAGCGGGGGGGAACACCGGGGAGCTGTTTTTT. Translating it yields CASSYLAGGNTGELFF. Variable domain in full (rest from reference TRBV7-2 and TRBJ2-2): GAGVSQSPSNKVTEKGKDVELRCDPISGHTALYWYRQSLGQGLEFLIYFQGNSAPDKSGLPSDRFSAERTGGSVSTLTIQRTQQEDSAVYLCASSYLAGGNTGELFFGEGSRLTVL.